This paragraph reports one TCR beta chain. This entry is derived from a study of T cell changes during pregnancy in multiple sclerosis. Method: immunoSEQ multiplex PCR; TCRdb's copy keeps in-frame clones and lacks some. The table shows fewer than 150,000 clones, with around 95% occurring only once. Germline-derived CDR1 and CDR2 are LNHDA and SQIVND (reference sequence). The ends lost 5 bases at V and 4 bases at J; junction bases unmatched: 7. This CDR3 has 15 residues. The clonotype originates from a female donor with multiple sclerosis, enrolled in a pregnancy study. The sequencing used peripheral blood, collected after pregnancy. This chain links TRBV19 with TRBJ2-7; 11 bases align to TRBD2. The chain's CDR3 is CASSEGLAGVYEQYF. The CDR3 DNA follows: TGTGCCAGTAGTGAAGGACTAGCGGGTGTGTACGAGCAGTACTTC.